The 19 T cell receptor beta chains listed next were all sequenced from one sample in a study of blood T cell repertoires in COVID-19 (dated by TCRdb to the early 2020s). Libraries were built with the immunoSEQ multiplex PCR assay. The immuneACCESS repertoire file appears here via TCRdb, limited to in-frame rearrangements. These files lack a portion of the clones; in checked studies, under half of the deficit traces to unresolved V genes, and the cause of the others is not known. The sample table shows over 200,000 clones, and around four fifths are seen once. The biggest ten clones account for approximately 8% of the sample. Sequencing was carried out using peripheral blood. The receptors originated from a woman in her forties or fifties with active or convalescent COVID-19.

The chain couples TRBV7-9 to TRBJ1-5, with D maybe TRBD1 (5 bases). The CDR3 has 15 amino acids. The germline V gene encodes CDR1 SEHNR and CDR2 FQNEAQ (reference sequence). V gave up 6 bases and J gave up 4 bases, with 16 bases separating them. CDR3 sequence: CASSPQGGLNQPQHF. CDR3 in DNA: TGTGCCAGCAGTCCCCAGGGCGGTTTGAATCAGCCCCAGCATTTT.

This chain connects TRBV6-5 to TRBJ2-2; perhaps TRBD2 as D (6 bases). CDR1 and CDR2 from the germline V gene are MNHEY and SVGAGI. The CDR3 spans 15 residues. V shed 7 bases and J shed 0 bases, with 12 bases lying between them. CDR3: CASTLGGANTGELFF. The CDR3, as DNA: TGTGCCAGCACCCTCGGGGGAGCGAACACCGGGGAGCTGTTTTTT.

The CDR3 here is CSAADRHEQYF. The CDR3 nucleotides read TGCAGTGCCGCGGATCGCCACGAGCAGTACTTC. The chain is built from TRBV20-1 and TRBJ2-7; unclear D gene. The germline V gene has CDR1 DFQATT and CDR2 SNEGSKA (reference sequence). Between the trimmed V and J ends, which lost 6 bases and 5 bases, there was a span of 11 bases. The CDR3 loop spans 11 amino acids.

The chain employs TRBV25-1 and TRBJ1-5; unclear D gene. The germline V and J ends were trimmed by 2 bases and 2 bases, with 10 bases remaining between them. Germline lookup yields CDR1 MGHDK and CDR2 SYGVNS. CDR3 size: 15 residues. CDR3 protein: CASSEGRAGNQPQHF. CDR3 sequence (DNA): TGTGCCAGCAGTGAAGGGAGGGCGGGCAATCAGCCCCAGCATTTT.

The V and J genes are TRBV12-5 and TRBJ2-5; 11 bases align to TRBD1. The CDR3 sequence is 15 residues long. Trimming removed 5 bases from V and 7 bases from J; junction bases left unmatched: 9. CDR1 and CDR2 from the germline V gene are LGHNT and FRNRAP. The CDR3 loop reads CASGRTGGALVTQYF. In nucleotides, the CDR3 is TGTGCTAGTGGTCGGACAGGGGGCGCCTTAGTGACCCAGTACTTC.

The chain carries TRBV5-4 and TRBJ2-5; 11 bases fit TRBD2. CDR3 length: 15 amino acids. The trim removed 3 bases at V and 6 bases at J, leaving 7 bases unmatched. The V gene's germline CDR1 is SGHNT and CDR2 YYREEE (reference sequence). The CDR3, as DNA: TGTGCCAGCAGCTCTGGGACTAGCGGATCGAAGACCCAGTACTTC. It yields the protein CASSSGTSGSKTQYF.

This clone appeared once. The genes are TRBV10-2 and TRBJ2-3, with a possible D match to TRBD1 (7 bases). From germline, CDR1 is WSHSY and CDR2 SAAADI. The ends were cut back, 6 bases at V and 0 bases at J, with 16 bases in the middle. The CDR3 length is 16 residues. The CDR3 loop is CASRGPTGTSTDTQYF. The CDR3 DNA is TGCGCCAGCAGGGGACCGACAGGGACTAGCACAGATACGCAGTATTTT.

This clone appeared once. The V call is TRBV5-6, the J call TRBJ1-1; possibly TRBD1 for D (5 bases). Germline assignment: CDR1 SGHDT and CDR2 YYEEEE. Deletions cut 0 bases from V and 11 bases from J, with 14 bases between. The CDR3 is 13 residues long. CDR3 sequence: CASSLGQQTRAFF. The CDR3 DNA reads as TGTGCCAGCAGCTTGGGACAGCAGACAAGGGCTTTCTTT.

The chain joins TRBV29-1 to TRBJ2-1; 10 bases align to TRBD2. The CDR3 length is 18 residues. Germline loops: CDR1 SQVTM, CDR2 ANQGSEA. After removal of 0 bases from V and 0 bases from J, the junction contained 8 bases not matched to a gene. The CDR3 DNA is TGCAGCGTTGAAGATGGGATAGCGGGAGGCAGCTCCTACAATGAGCAGTTCTTC. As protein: CSVEDGIAGGSSYNEQFF.

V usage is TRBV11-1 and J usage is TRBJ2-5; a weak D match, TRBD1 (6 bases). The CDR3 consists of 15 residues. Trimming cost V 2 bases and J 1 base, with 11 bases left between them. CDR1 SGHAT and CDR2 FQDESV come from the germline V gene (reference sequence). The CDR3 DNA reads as TGTGCCAGCAGCTTAATCAGGGGAGTCCAAGAGACCCAGTACTTC. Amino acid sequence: CASSLIRGVQETQYF.

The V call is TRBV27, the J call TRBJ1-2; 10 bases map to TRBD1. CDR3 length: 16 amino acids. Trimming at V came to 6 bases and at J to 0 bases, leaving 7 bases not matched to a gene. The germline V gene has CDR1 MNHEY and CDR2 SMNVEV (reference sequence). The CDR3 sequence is CASSRDRGPTNYGYTF. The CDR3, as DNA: TGTGCCAGCAGCCGGGACAGGGGCCCAACTAACTATGGCTACACCTTC.

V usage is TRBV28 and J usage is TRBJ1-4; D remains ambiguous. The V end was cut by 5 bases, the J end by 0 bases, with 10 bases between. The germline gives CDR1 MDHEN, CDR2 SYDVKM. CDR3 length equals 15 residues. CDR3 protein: CASSRPGATNEKLFF. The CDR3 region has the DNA TGTGCCAGCAGTCGCCCCGGGGCAACTAATGAAAAACTGTTTTTT.

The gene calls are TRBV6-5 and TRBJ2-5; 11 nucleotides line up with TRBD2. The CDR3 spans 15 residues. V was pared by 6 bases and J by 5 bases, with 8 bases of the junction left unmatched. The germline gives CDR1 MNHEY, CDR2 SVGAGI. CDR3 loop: CASRLAGGPWETQYF. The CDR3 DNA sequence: TGTGCCAGCAGATTAGCGGGAGGGCCGTGGGAGACCCAGTACTTC.

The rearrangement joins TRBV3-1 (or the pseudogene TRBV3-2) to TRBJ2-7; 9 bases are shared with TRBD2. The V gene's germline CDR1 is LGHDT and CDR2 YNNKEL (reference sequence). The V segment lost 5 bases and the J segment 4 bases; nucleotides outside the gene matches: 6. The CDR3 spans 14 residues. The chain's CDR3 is CASSVAGVRYEQYF. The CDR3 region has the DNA TGTGCCAGCAGCGTAGCGGGAGTCCGGTACGAGCAGTACTTC.

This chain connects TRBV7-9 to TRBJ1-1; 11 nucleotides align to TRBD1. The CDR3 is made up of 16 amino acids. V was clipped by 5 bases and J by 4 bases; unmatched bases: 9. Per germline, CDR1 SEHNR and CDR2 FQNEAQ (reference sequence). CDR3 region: CASSPSAGTGGTEAFF. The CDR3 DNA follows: TGTGCCAGCAGCCCGTCAGCGGGGACAGGGGGCACTGAAGCTTTCTTT.

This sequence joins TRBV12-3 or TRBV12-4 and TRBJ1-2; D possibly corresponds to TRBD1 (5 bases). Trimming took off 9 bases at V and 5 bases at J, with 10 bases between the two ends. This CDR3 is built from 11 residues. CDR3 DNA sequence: TGTGCCAGTGGGGAGGGGTATGGCTACACCTTC. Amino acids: CASGEGYGYTF.

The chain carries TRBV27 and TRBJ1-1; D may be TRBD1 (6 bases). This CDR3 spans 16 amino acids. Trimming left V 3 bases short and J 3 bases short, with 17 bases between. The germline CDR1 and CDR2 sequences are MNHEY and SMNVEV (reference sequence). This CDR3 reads CASSFNLLRGYTEAFF. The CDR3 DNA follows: TGTGCCAGCAGTTTCAATCTCCTGAGGGGGTACACTGAAGCTTTCTTT.

The CDR3 region has the DNA TGTGCCAGCAGTCGAACCGGGAGAGAGGACACCGGGGAGCTGTTTTTT. It specifies CASSRTGREDTGELFF. The chain has TRBV4-2 and TRBJ2-2, with D tentatively TRBD2 (6 bases). The length of the CDR3 is 16 residues. CDR1 and CDR2 from the germline V gene are LGHNA and YNFKEQ. Trimming shortened V by 6 bases and J by 3 bases, and 17 bases separated the two germline ends.

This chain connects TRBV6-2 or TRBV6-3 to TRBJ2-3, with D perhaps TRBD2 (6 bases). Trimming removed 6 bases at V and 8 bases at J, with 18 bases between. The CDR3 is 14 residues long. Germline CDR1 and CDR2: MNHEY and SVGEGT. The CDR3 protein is CASSLLGTSATQYF. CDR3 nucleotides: TGTGCCAGCAGCCTCCTCGGGACTTCAGCTACGCAGTATTTT.